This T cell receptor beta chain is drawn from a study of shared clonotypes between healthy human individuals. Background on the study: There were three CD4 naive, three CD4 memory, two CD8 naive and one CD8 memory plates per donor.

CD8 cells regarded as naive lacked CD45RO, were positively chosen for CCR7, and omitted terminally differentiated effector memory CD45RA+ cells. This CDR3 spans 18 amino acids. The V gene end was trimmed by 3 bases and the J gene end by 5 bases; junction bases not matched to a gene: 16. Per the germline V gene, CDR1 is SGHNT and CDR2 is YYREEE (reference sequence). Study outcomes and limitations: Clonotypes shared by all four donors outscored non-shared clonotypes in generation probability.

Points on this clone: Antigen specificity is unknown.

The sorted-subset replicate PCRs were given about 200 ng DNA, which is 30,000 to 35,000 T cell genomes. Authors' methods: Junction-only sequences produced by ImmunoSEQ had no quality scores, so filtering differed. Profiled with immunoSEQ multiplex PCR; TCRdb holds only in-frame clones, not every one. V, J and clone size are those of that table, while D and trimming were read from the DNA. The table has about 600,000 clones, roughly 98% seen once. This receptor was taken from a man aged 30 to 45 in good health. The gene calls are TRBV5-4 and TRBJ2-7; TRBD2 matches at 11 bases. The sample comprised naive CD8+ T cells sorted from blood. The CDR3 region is CASSSATLTSGSIHEQYF. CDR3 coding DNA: TGTGCCAGCAGCTCGGCCACCCTCACTAGCGGGAGTATCCACGAGCAGTACTTC.